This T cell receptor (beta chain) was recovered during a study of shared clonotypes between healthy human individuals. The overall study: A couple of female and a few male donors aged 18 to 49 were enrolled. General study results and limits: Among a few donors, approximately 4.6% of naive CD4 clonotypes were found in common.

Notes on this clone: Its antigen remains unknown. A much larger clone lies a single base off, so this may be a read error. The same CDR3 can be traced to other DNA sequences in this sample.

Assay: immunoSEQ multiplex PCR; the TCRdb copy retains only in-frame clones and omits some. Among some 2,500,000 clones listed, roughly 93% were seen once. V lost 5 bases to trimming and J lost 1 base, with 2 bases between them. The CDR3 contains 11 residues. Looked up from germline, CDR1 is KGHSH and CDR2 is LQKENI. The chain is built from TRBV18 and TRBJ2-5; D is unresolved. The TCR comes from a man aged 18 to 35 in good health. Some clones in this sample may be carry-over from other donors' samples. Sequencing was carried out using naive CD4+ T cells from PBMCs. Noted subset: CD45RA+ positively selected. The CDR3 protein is CASSTQETQYF. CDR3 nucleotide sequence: TGTGCCAGCTCAACCCAAGAGACCCAGTACTTC.